The 26 T cell receptor beta chains below were found in one sample sequenced in a study of response to subunit inactivated influenza vaccine. TCRdb processed the RT-PCR reads anew with MiXCR; each CDR3 protein has one entry. This sample has around 530,000 distinct CDR3 sequences, with 10% to 15% found just once. This material consisted of PBMCs from blood, taken on the day of vaccination. These receptor sequences come from a man between 50 and 59 years old who received an inactivated influenza vaccine.

This clonotype appeared a few times. The rearrangement links TRBV5-1 to TRBJ2-7; 11 positions agree with TRBD1. Trimming cost V 6 bases and J 7 bases; bases outside gene matches: 12. Per the germline V gene, CDR1 is SGHRS and CDR2 is YFSETQ. The CDR3 is made up of 15 amino acids. CDR3 protein: CASTLTGTGGREQYF. The DNA of the CDR3 is TGCGCCAGCACCCTCACCGGGACAGGGGGGAGAGAGCAGTACTTC. Filled out from reference TRBV5-1 and TRBJ2-7, the complete variable domain reads KAGVTQTPRYLIKTRGQQVTLSCSPISGHRSVSWYQQTPGQGLQFLFEYFSETQRNKGNFPGRFSGRQFSNSRSEMNVSTLELGDSALYLCASTLTGTGGREQYFGPGTRLTVT.

The V call is TRBV7-2, the J call TRBJ1-2, with TRBD1 as a possible D gene (6 bases). The CDR3 length is 15 residues. Germline assignment: CDR1 SGHTA and CDR2 FQGNSA. V shed 3 bases and J shed 5 bases, with 16 bases lying between them. The CDR3 loop reads CASSLEGQPLYGYTF. CDR3 DNA: TGTGCCAGCAGCTTGGAAGGACAGCCCCTTTATGGCTACACCTTC.

V is TRBV7-6 and J is TRBJ2-5; D is perhaps TRBD1 (5 bases). Germline-derived CDR1 and CDR2 are SGHVS and FNYEAQ. Between the trimmed V and J ends, which lost 1 base and 1 base, there was a span of 13 bases. This CDR3 contains 16 residues. Here the CDR3 reads CASSLGPKGIQETQYF. The CDR3 DNA reads TGTGCCAGCAGCTTAGGGCCAAAGGGGATCCAAGAGACCCAGTACTTC.

This clonotype has at least ten counts. This rearrangement joins TRBV12-3 or TRBV12-4 to TRBJ2-1; TRBD2 matches 10 bases. J lost 8 bases, V lost 5 bases, and 9 bases had no gene match. This CDR3 has 15 amino acids. Here the CDR3 reads CASSTQLAGRDEQFF. In DNA, the CDR3 is TGTGCCAGCAGTACGCAACTAGCGGGGAGGGATGAGCAGTTCTTC.

J is TRBJ2-1 and V is TRBV4-2; a possible D gene is TRBD2 (6 bases). The CDR3 loop spans 17 amino acids. V was trimmed by 6 bases and J by 9 bases, leaving 27 bases between them. Per germline, CDR1 LGHNA and CDR2 YNFKEQ. This CDR3 is CASSYLLLEAREVEQFF. CDR3 in DNA: TGTGCCAGCAGTTACCTCCTCCTAGAAGCAAGGGAGGTTGAGCAGTTCTTC.

This clonotype was picked up a small number of times. The genes are TRBV18 and TRBJ1-3; tentative D call: TRBD1 (5 bases). The germline V gene has CDR1 KGHSH and CDR2 LQKENI. This CDR3 is built from 16 residues. Trimming left V 2 bases short and J 0 bases short, with 11 bases between. CDR3 protein: CASSPRQLSSGNTIYF. CDR3 DNA: TGTGCCAGCTCACCAAGACAGTTGAGCTCTGGAAACACCATATATTTT.

This chain links TRBV11-2 with TRBJ2-2, with a tentative D call TRBD1 (6 bases). Trimming shortened V by 6 bases and J by 5 bases, and 10 bases separated the two germline ends. This CDR3 has 13 amino acids. Germline loops: CDR1 SGHAT, CDR2 FQNNGV. DNA of the CDR3: TGTGCCAGCAGGATAACAGGGACCGGGGAGCTGTTTTTT. Encoded protein: CASRITGTGELFF.

This clonotype was recorded a few times. At one of its ends the junction is not consistent with the germline gene, which may arise from a read error. J is TRBJ2-7 and V is TRBV7-2, with D perhaps being TRBD1 or TRBD2 (5 bases each). Germline CDR1 is SGHTA and CDR2 is FQGNSA. The CDR3 sequence is 13 residues long. The CDR3 spells CASSPSRVGERLF. The DNA for the CDR3 is TGTGCCAGCAGCCCTAGTCGCGTGGGGGAGCGGTTATTC.

V and J are TRBV6-5 and TRBJ1-1; TRBD1 is a possible D gene (5 bases). This CDR3 has 15 residues. Deletions cut 4 bases from V and 2 bases from J, with 14 bases between. From germline, CDR1 is MNHEY and CDR2 SVGAGI. CDR3 region: CASSSTVRGNTEAFF. CDR3 DNA sequence: TGTGCCAGCAGTTCGACAGTGCGGGGTAACACTGAAGCTTTCTTT.

The chain recombines TRBV19 with TRBJ2-3, with 9 nucleotides matching TRBD2. Looked up from germline, CDR1 is LNHDA and CDR2 is SQIVND (reference sequence). The CDR3 runs 15 residues. V shed 7 bases, J shed 3 bases, and the junction held 8 bases outside the gene matches. CDR3 amino acids: CASIPFSGSTDTQYF. The DNA for the CDR3 is TGTGCCAGTATTCCCTTTAGCGGGAGTACAGATACGCAGTATTTT.

This clonotype has just a few counts. This rearrangement joins TRBV7-9 to TRBJ2-1, with D perhaps matching TRBD2 (5 bases). The ends were cut back, 5 bases at V and 9 bases at J, with 17 bases in the middle. CDR3 length: 14 amino acids. Germline CDR1 reads SEHNR; CDR2 reads FQNEAQ (reference sequence). The CDR3 here is CASSQLEAATEQFF. The CDR3 DNA reads as TGTGCCAGCAGCCAGTTGGAAGCGGCGACTGAGCAGTTCTTC.

This clonotype has ten or more counts. The rearrangement links TRBV20-1 to TRBJ2-1; no clear D. This CDR3 is built from 11 residues. Deletions cut 0 bases from V and 6 bases from J, with 3 bases between. Germline V lookup: CDR1 DFQATT, CDR2 SNEGSKA (reference sequence). The CDR3 nucleotides read TGCAGTGCTAGAGACACCAATGAGCAGTTCTTC. This sequence encodes CSARDTNEQFF.

There are a few counts of this clonotype. The genes are TRBV7-8 and TRBJ2-1; D gene ambiguous. V was trimmed by 5 bases and J by 0 bases, leaving 17 bases between them. CDR1 is SGHVS and CDR2 is FQNEAQ in the germline V gene. The CDR3 is made up of 17 amino acids. The DNA of the CDR3 is TGTGCCAGCAGCCAAACCTCGGACGCCCCCTCCTACAATGAGCAGTTCTTC. Amino acids: CASSQTSDAPSYNEQFF.

This clonotype was recorded many times. This rearrangement joins TRBV6-2 or TRBV6-3 to TRBJ2-7, with D unresolved. Germline V lookup: CDR1 MNHEY, CDR2 SVGEGT. V was trimmed by 0 bases and J by 5 bases, leaving 14 bases between them. This CDR3 has 15 amino acids. The CDR3 region has the DNA TGTGCCAGCAGTTACTCCGCGTGGGAAACCGACGAGCAGTACTTC. The encoded protein is CASSYSAWETDEQYF.

This clonotype occurred a few times. The genes are TRBV6-5 and TRBJ2-2; D call uncertain. CDR1 and CDR2 (germline): MNHEY, SVGAGI. The CDR3 is 15 amino acids. The V gene lost 0 bases and the J gene lost 0 bases, with 5 bases spanning the gap. CDR3 sequence reads: CASSYSPANTGELFF. Written as DNA, the CDR3 is TGTGCCAGCAGTTACTCCCCAGCGAACACCGGGGAGCTGTTTTTT.

This clonotype has more than one count but fewer than ten. Since a much larger clone is just one base distant, this may be a read error. The chain couples TRBV6-2 or TRBV6-3 to TRBJ1-5; D remains unclear. This CDR3 has 13 residues. The V and J ends lost 3 bases and 1 base respectively, with 4 bases between them. Germline CDR1 and CDR2: MNHEY and SVGEGT. CDR3: CASSYHSNQPQHF. Here the CDR3 DNA reads TGTGCCAGCAGTTATCACAGCAATCAGCCCCAGCATTTT.

Note on this clonotype: This may stem from a read error, because a much larger clone lies one nucleotide away. The chain links TRBV20-1 to TRBJ2-1, with D perhaps matching TRBD1 (5 bases). Deletions cut 5 bases from V and 0 bases from J, with 17 bases between. Germline loops: CDR1 DFQATT, CDR2 SNEGSKA (reference sequence). This CDR3 region has 16 residues. CDR3 in DNA: TGCAGTGCTCCGCGATTCGGACATAGCTCCTACAATGAGCAGTTCTTC. It yields the protein CSAPRFGHSSYNEQFF.

This clonotype was seen a handful of times. The chain joins TRBV7-9 to TRBJ2-4, with 11 bases lining up with TRBD1. CDR3 size: 15 residues. Trimming took 4 bases from V and 5 from J; bases not matched to a gene: 4. Germline lookup yields CDR1 SEHNR and CDR2 FQNEAQ (reference sequence). The CDR3 sequence is CASSWDRGDQNIQYF. In nucleotides, the CDR3 is TGTGCCAGCAGCTGGGACAGGGGGGACCAAAACATTCAGTACTTC.

This clonotype was seen only a few times. The chain is built from TRBV5-1 and TRBJ2-1; TRBD1 matches at 9 bases. The CDR3 runs to 15 residues. The junction had 4 bases not matched to a gene; V was cut back by 0 bases and J by 6 bases. The germline gives CDR1 SGHRS, CDR2 YFSETQ. CDR3 coding DNA: TGCGCCAGCAGCTTGGGAGGGACAGGGACCAATGAGCAGTTCTTC. This gives the protein CASSLGGTGTNEQFF. The full variable domain, its missing parts supplied by reference TRBV5-1 and TRBJ2-1, is KAGVTQTPRYLIKTRGQQVTLSCSPISGHRSVSWYQQTPGQGLQFLFEYFSETQRNKGNFPGRFSGRQFSNSRSEMNVSTLELGDSALYLCASSLGGTGTNEQFFGPGTRLTVL.

V is TRBV6-1 and J is TRBJ2-7; a possible D gene is TRBD1 (5 bases). CDR1 is MNHNS, CDR2 SASEGT, per germline. This CDR3 is 15 amino acids long. V lost 6 bases, J lost 1 base, and 16 bases lay in between. CDR3 DNA: TGTGCCAGCAGATCACAGGTCGGGCAGTCCTACGAGCAGTACTTC. Amino acids: CASRSQVGQSYEQYF.

This clonotype came up a few times. The rearrangement links TRBV20-1 to TRBJ1-5; D call uncertain. V was cut by 0 bases and J by 11 bases, with 20 bases left in between. Germline loops: CDR1 DFQATT, CDR2 SNEGSKA (reference sequence). The CDR3 has 15 residues. CDR3 loop: CSAREGSSGIKAQHF. The CDR3 bases are TGCAGTGCTAGAGAAGGCTCCTCCGGAATCAAGGCCCAGCATTTT.

The gene calls are TRBV18 and TRBJ2-5, with 7 bases that match TRBD1. The germline gives CDR1 KGHSH, CDR2 LQKENI. Trimming removed 5 bases from V and 3 bases from J; junction bases left unmatched: 6. The CDR3 spans 14 residues. The CDR3 bases are TGTGCCAGCTCAACAAACAGGGGAGAAGAGACCCAGTACTTC. It yields the protein CASSTNRGEETQYF.

Regarding this clonotype: Relative to the germline gene, one junction end is altered; a read error may explain this. The chain recombines TRBV20-1 with TRBJ2-5; 9 bases map to TRBD2. Germline V lookup: CDR1 DFQATT, CDR2 SNEGSKA (reference sequence). This CDR3 has 17 amino acids. The CDR3 loop reads CCASWASGVMYQETQYF. The CDR3 DNA sequence: TGCTGTGCTAGTTGGGCTAGCGGGGTAATGTACCAAGAGACCCAGTACTTC.

This clonotype was seen a handful of times. The chain links TRBV6-1 to TRBJ2-5; 10 nucleotides align to TRBD1. The CDR3 contains 13 residues. The germline gives CDR1 MNHNS, CDR2 SASEGT. Trimming at V came to 8 bases and at J to 5 bases, leaving 5 bases not matched to a gene. Here the CDR3 DNA reads TGTGCCAGCGGACAGGGGGTTCGGGAGACCCAGTACTTC. This sequence encodes CASGQGVRETQYF.

The CDR3, as DNA: TGTGCCAGCAGCCAAGGTACTTGGGACTATGGCTACACCTTC. It yields the protein CASSQGTWDYGYTF. This chain links TRBV3-1 with TRBJ1-2; D gene unclear. Germline CDR1 LGHDT, CDR2 YNNKEL (reference sequence). Trimming took off 1 base at V and 3 bases at J, with 9 bases between the two ends. This CDR3 has 14 amino acids.

The sample holds many counts of this clonotype. The CDR3 loop reads CASSLPSGGQETQYF. Here the CDR3 DNA reads TGTGCCAGCAGCTTACCTAGCGGGGGACAAGAGACCCAGTACTTC. The V call is TRBV7-2, the J call TRBJ2-5; TRBD2 aligns across 10 bases. This CDR3 has 15 amino acids. Trimming at V came to 2 bases and at J to 2 bases, leaving 2 bases not matched to a gene. The V gene's germline CDR1 is SGHTA and CDR2 FQGNSA.